The entry that follows covers one T cell receptor beta chain sequence. Its specificity is unknown. Profiled with immunoSEQ multiplex PCR; TCRdb holds only in-frame clones, not every one. The data contain about 16,000 clones, 80% of them seen just once; the ten biggest clones take up roughly 8%. Trimming took 2 bases from V and 7 from J, leaving 8 bases between them. The length of the CDR3 is 12 residues. Germline V gene lookup returns CDR1 LGHNT and CDR2 FRNRAP. One to two pinch biopsies were taken from the rectum during colonoscopy. The sample is drawn from a study of pediatric ulcerative colitis. Findings and limits, study-wide: Blood-derived T cells may be present in rectal pinch biopsies. All ulcerative colitis patients, but no controls, carried two rectal clonotypes. Blood-rectal clonal overlap within each person was significantly higher in ulcerative colitis patients than controls.

Specimen: gut tissue. The sequence came from a boy between 10 and 17 years old who was a control in a study of pediatric ulcerative colitis. The genes are TRBV12-5 and TRBJ1-1; D not resolved. CDR3 bases: TGTGCTAGTGGTTTGAGGACGGATGAAGCTTTCTTT. This gives the protein CASGLRTDEAFF.